The 3 T cell receptor beta chains presented below share a single source sample, sequenced in a study of cytomegalovirus exposure and HLA in healthy donors. 60 Vbeta and 13 Jbeta primers were used in PCR. Using immunoSEQ multiplex PCR, the repertoire was profiled, and TCRdb retains in-frame clones only, with some absent. The repertoire holds more than 70,000 clones, with roughly 80% as singletons. The sample was PBMCs. These receptors came from a middle-aged man in good health and CMV-seronegative.

The chain employs TRBV7-8 and TRBJ2-5, with a tentative D call TRBD2 (6 bases). The length of the CDR3 is 13 residues. The V and J ends lost 2 bases and 4 bases respectively, with 8 bases between them. Per germline, CDR1 SGHVS and CDR2 FQNEAQ. CDR3 protein: CASSLRGGETQYF. The DNA for the CDR3 is TGTGCCAGCAGCTTAAGGGGAGGAGAGACCCAGTACTTC.

The chain carries TRBV7-9 and TRBJ2-1, with 13 positions matching TRBD2. Per germline, CDR1 SEHNR and CDR2 FQNEAQ (reference sequence). V trimming: 5 bases; J trimming: 1 base; junction bases outside the gene matches: 8. The CDR3 sequence is 18 residues long. DNA for the CDR3: TGTGCCAGCAGCCCTCATAGGACTAGCGGGAGATCCTACAATGAGCAGTTCTTC. Translated: CASSPHRTSGRSYNEQFF.

V usage is TRBV29-1 and J usage is TRBJ2-3; a possible D gene is TRBD1 (5 bases). Trimming pared 3 bases from V and 0 bases from J, leaving 10 bases between. Germline-derived CDR1 and CDR2 are SQVTM and ANQGSEA. The CDR3 spans 14 residues. CDR3 region: CSVDTGPSTDTQYF. The CDR3 region has the DNA TGCAGCGTTGACACAGGCCCTAGCACAGATACGCAGTATTTT.